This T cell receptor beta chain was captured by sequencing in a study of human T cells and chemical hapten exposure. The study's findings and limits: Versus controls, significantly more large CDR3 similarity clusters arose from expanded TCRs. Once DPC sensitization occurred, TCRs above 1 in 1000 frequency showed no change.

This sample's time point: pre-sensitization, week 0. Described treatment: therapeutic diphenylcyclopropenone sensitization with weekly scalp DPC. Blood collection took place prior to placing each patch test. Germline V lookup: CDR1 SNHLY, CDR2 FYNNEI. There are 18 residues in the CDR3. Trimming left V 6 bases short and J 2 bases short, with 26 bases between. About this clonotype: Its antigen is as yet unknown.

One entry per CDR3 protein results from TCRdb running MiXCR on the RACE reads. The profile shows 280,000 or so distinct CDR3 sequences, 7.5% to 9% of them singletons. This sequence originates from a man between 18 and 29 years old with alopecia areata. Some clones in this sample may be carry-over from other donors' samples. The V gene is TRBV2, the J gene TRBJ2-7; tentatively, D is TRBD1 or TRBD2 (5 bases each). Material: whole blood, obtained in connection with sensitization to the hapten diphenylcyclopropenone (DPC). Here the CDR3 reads CASSTQLPGRPGPYEQYF. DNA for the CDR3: TGTGCCAGCAGCACTCAACTTCCGGGACGCCCTGGCCCCTACGAGCAGTACTTC.